Below are 28 T cell receptor beta chains sequenced from a single sample in a study of cytomegalovirus exposure and HLA in healthy donors. PCR amplification relied on 60 Vbeta primers (plus 13 Jbeta primers). Data came from immunoSEQ multiplex PCR; TCRdb stores just in-frame clones and leaves some out. The sample has about 95,000 clones; about 81% are singletons. The sample comprised PBMCs. These receptors came from a man younger than 35 in good health and CMV-seropositive.

This chain joins TRBV4-1 and TRBJ1-6; D uncertain. Per the germline V gene, CDR1 is MGHRA and CDR2 is YSYEKL. This CDR3 comprises 16 residues. The V end was cut by 0 bases, the J end by 4 bases, with 10 bases between. The CDR3 reads CASSQEGGSYNSPLHF. In nucleotides, the CDR3 is TGCGCCAGCAGCCAAGAGGGAGGGTCATATAATTCACCCCTCCACTTT.

The chain uses TRBV29-1 and TRBJ2-5; D unresolved. CDR1 is SQVTM and CDR2 is ANQGSEA in the germline V gene. V lost 5 bases and J 3 bases, leaving 10 bases between the germline ends. The CDR3 has 12 residues. CDR3 amino acids: CSVYSVKETQYF. The CDR3 DNA reads as TGCAGCGTTTACTCTGTTAAAGAGACCCAGTACTTC.

As for this clone: One end of the junction does not line up with germline, which may come from a read error. The chain couples TRBV7-9 to TRBJ2-1; TRBD2 matches 10 bases. This CDR3 spans 15 amino acids. The germline gives CDR1 SEHNR, CDR2 FQNEAQ (reference sequence). CDR3 loop: CASTLPGLANNEQFF. CDR3 sequence (DNA): TGTGCCAGCACCTTACCGGGACTAGCGAACAATGAGCAGTTCTTC.

Comments on this clone: Additional DNA sequences in this sample encode the identical CDR3. The chain combines TRBV7-8 with TRBJ1-1; D may be TRBD1 (5 bases). The germline V and J ends were trimmed by 5 bases and 4 bases, with 11 bases remaining between them. The CDR3 is made up of 13 amino acids. The germline CDR1 and CDR2 sequences are SGHVS and FQNEAQ. CDR3 residues: CASSLTGGTEAFF. The CDR3 coding sequence is TGTGCCAGCAGCCTTACGGGGGGCACTGAAGCTTTCTTT. The variable domain in full, completed from reference TRBV7-8 and TRBJ1-1, reads GAGVSQSPRYKVAKRGQDVALRCDPISGHVSLFWYQQALGQGPEFLTYFQNEAQLDKSGLPSDRFFAERPEGSVSTLKIQRTQQEDSAVYLCASSLTGGTEAFFGQGTRLTVV.

The J gene is TRBJ2-1, the V gene TRBV28, with D perhaps TRBD2 (7 bases). The CDR3 is 15 residues long. The germline gives CDR1 MDHEN, CDR2 SYDVKM. The germline V and J ends were trimmed by 2 bases and 4 bases, with 12 bases remaining between them. As DNA, the CDR3 is TGTGCCAGCAGTTTACCGGGGGGCGTTTACAATGAGCAGTTCTTC. This gives the protein CASSLPGGVYNEQFF.

CDR3: CSGRQANTEAFF. The CDR3 DNA sequence: TGCAGCGGAAGACAGGCGAACACTGAAGCTTTCTTT. The rearrangement joins TRBV29-1 to TRBJ1-1; the D gene is possibly TRBD1 (6 bases). Deletions cut 7 bases from V and 1 base from J, with 10 bases between. Germline V CDR1 and CDR2: SQVTM, ANQGSEA. This CDR3 is 12 amino acids long.

The CDR3 bases are TGTGCCAGCAGCCAACCTGGACAATTGGAAGCTTTCTTT. It is translated as CASSQPGQLEAFF. The J gene is TRBJ1-1, the V gene TRBV4-2; perhaps TRBD1 as D (5 bases). Germline loops: CDR1 LGHNA, CDR2 YNFKEQ. V lost 2 bases and J lost 8, with 12 bases in between. CDR3 length equals 13 residues.

The genes are TRBV11-2 and TRBJ2-7; 9 bases are a match to TRBD1. The CDR3 loop spans 18 amino acids. The V segment lost 2 bases and the J segment 3 bases; nucleotides outside the gene matches: 14. The germline V gene encodes CDR1 SGHAT and CDR2 FQNNGV. CDR3 coding DNA: TGTGCCAGCAGCTTAAAACAGGGGGCGTACGAGCGGGGCTACGAGCAGTACTTC. Residues: CASSLKQGAYERGYEQYF.

The chain couples TRBV5-1 to TRBJ1-1; no firm D call. The CDR3 is 14 amino acids. Germline CDR1 is SGHRS and CDR2 is YFSETQ. The V end lost 6 bases, the J end lost 1 base, and 13 bases lay between the germline ends. The CDR3 sequence: CASNPPGSNTEAFF. The CDR3 bases are TGCGCCAGCAACCCTCCGGGGTCGAACACTGAAGCTTTCTTT.

The genes are TRBV30 and TRBJ1-6; the D is unclear. V shed 2 bases and J shed 5 bases, with 7 bases lying between them. CDR1 is GTSNPN, CDR2 SVGIG, per germline (reference sequence). The CDR3 is 13 amino acids. This CDR3 reads CAWSHGDNSPLHF. DNA of the CDR3: TGTGCCTGGAGTCACGGGGATAATTCACCCCTCCACTTT.

This clone was counted a few times. The chain couples TRBV2 to TRBJ2-3; 11 positions agree with TRBD2. The germline V gene has CDR1 SNHLY and CDR2 FYNNEI. This CDR3 comprises 15 residues. Trimming at V came to 6 bases and at J to 3 bases, leaving 5 bases not matched to a gene. Here the CDR3 DNA reads TGTGCCAGCAGGAGAACTAGCGGGGGTACAGATACGCAGTATTTT. It is translated as CASRRTSGGTDTQYF.

The J gene is TRBJ1-4, the V gene TRBV15; maybe TRBD1 (6 bases). The germline CDR1 and CDR2 sequences are LNHNV and YYDKDF (reference sequence). Trimming removed 5 bases from V and 3 bases from J, with 16 bases in between. The CDR3 sequence is 16 residues long. CDR3 sequence: CATSRTTGSANEKLFF. In DNA form, the CDR3 reads TGTGCCACCAGCCGAACCACAGGGTCGGCTAATGAAAAACTGTTTTTT.

The gene calls are TRBV2 and TRBJ1-1; D is unclear. The CDR3 consists of 12 residues. The V and J ends lost 7 bases and 3 bases respectively, with 9 bases between them. CDR1 SNHLY and CDR2 FYNNEI come from the germline V gene. In DNA form, the CDR3 reads TGTGCCAGCAAGGGCGGGTACACTGAAGCTTTCTTT. Protein sequence: CASKGGYTEAFF.

The genes are TRBV6-4 and TRBJ1-5; D is ambiguous. With 8 bases removed from V and 5 bases from J, the gap between germline ends came to 16 bases. From germline, CDR1 is MRHNA and CDR2 SNTAGT. CDR3 length: 14 amino acids. In DNA, the CDR3 is TGTGCCAGCTCCCCCGAGGAAGGTGATCAGCCCCAGCATTTT. This gives the protein CASSPEEGDQPQHF.

V gene TRBV5-6 combines with J gene TRBJ2-7, with 10 positions matching TRBD1. The V and J ends lost 5 bases and 6 bases, in that order; junction bases with no gene match: 5. The CDR3 is 13 amino acids. From germline, CDR1 is SGHDT and CDR2 YYEEEE. CDR3 residues: CASRGQGFAEQYF. The DNA for the CDR3 is TGTGCCAGCAGGGGACAGGGGTTCGCCGAGCAGTACTTC.

CDR3 DNA: TGTGCCAGCAGCTTTGGACAGCCCCCTGATGAGCAGTTCTTC. This codes for CASSFGQPPDEQFF. This chain uses TRBV9 with TRBJ2-1, with D possibly matching TRBD1 (6 bases). Trimming shortened V by 4 bases and J by 8 bases, and 16 bases separated the two germline ends. The CDR3 contains 14 residues. Germline CDR1 reads SGDLS; CDR2 reads YYNGEE. Full variable domain (missing parts from reference TRBV9 and TRBJ2-1): DSGVTQTPKHLITATGQRVTLRCSPRSGDLSVYWYQQSLDQGLQFLIQYYNGEERAKGNILERFSAQQFPDLHSELNLSSLELGDSALYFCASSFGQPPDEQFFGPGTRLTVL.

V is TRBV15 and J is TRBJ2-3, with 8 nucleotides matching TRBD1. This CDR3 spans 16 amino acids. Germline CDR1 is LNHNV and CDR2 is YYDKDF (reference sequence). V was clipped by 0 bases and J by 0 bases; unmatched bases: 2. CDR3 sequence reads: CATSRDQGASTDTQYF. Written as DNA, the CDR3 is TGTGCCACCAGCAGAGATCAGGGGGCGAGCACAGATACGCAGTATTTT.

In this sample, this clone turned up a few times. This chain links TRBV5-4 with TRBJ1-1; the D gene is possibly TRBD1 (5 bases). Trimming removed 5 bases from V and 2 bases from J, with 10 bases in between. The germline V gene encodes CDR1 SGHNT and CDR2 YYREEE (reference sequence). The CDR3 contains 13 residues. The CDR3 DNA reads TGTGCCAGCAGGTGGGGGGGTAACACTGAAGCTTTCTTT. Protein product: CASRWGGNTEAFF.

The CDR3 sequence: CASSLRARLFISTDTQYF. DNA for the CDR3: TGTGCCAGCAGTTTGAGGGCCCGGTTGTTCATCAGCACAGATACGCAGTATTTT. The rearrangement links TRBV27 to TRBJ2-3; D is possibly TRBD2 (5 bases). The length of the CDR3 is 18 residues. V shed 3 bases and J shed 0 bases, with 19 bases lying between them. Germline loops: CDR1 MNHEY, CDR2 SMNVEV (reference sequence).

This chain links TRBV13 with TRBJ2-7, with 8 bases lining up with TRBD1. The CDR3 is 12 amino acids. V shed 5 bases and J 4 bases; nucleotides not matched to a gene: 1. From germline, CDR1 is PRHDT and CDR2 FYEKMQ (reference sequence). The CDR3 sequence is CASSRDRYEQYF. CDR3 nucleotide sequence: TGTGCCAGCAGCCGGGACAGGTACGAGCAGTACTTC.

The chain has TRBV4-1 and TRBJ1-5, with D perhaps matching TRBD1 (5 bases). CDR3 length equals 15 residues. Germline CDR1 is MGHRA and CDR2 is YSYEKL. V dropped 5 bases and J dropped 6 bases, with 17 bases sitting between them. The CDR3 reads CASSWVQDGTQPQHF. CDR3 coding DNA: TGCGCCAGCAGCTGGGTACAGGATGGCACTCAGCCCCAGCATTTT.

The V call is TRBV6-1, the J call TRBJ2-1; 8 bases agree with TRBD1. The CDR3 is 15 residues long. The germline V gene encodes CDR1 MNHNS and CDR2 SASEGT. V lost 1 base and J lost 7; bases outside the gene matches: 6. The DNA for the CDR3 is TGTGCCAGCAGTGAAGGGAGACAGGGGATGAATGAGCAGTTCTTC. This codes for CASSEGRQGMNEQFF.

The rearrangement joins TRBV29-1 to TRBJ1-4; 8 bases agree with TRBD1. V lost 0 bases to trimming and J lost 7 bases; unmatched junction nucleotides: 10. Germline assignment: CDR1 SQVTM and CDR2 ANQGSEA. The CDR3 totals 16 residues. In DNA, the CDR3 is TGCAGCGTTGAAGATGTTGGGGACAGGAGAGGTGAAAAACTGTTTTTT. Translation gives CSVEDVGDRRGEKLFF.

DNA of the CDR3: TGTGCCAGCAGTTTAGCCCCGGGACAGGGAGCCCGCGAGCAGTACTTC. It translates to CASSLAPGQGAREQYF. The V gene is TRBV28, the J gene TRBJ2-7, with 9 bases lining up with TRBD1. CDR1 and CDR2 (germline): MDHEN, SYDVKM. This CDR3 spans 16 amino acids. V lost 2 bases, J lost 6 bases, and 11 bases stayed unmatched.

This clone was observed a single time. The chain has TRBV28 and TRBJ1-2; 8 bases line up with TRBD1. CDR1 is MDHEN, CDR2 SYDVKM, per germline. The CDR3 contains 16 residues. Losses at the gene ends were 4 bases for V and 0 bases for J; bases not matched to a gene: 7. The CDR3 spells CASSSTGGWANYGYTF. The CDR3 DNA follows: TGTGCCAGCAGTTCTACAGGGGGATGGGCTAACTATGGCTACACCTTC.

Only a few counts were recorded for this clone. This sequence joins TRBV9 and TRBJ2-7; 11 bases match TRBD1. J lost 3 bases, V lost 0 bases, and 2 bases had no gene match. The CDR3 is made up of 15 amino acids. The germline V gene encodes CDR1 SGDLS and CDR2 YYNGEE. Written as DNA, the CDR3 is TGTGCCAGCAGCGTAGGGGACAGGGGGTTCTACGAGCAGTACTTC. It yields the protein CASSVGDRGFYEQYF.

This clone has only one observation. This rearrangement joins TRBV30 to TRBJ1-4; D uncertain. The germline V gene encodes CDR1 GTSNPN and CDR2 SVGIG (reference sequence). This CDR3 spans 12 amino acids. V was trimmed by 0 bases and J by 7 bases, leaving 6 bases between them. The chain's CDR3 is CAWSVRSEKLFF. The CDR3 DNA follows: TGTGCCTGGAGTGTACGGAGTGAAAAACTGTTTTTT.

The J gene is TRBJ1-3, the V gene TRBV30; 7 bases match TRBD1. The J segment lost 2 bases and the V segment lost 4 bases, leaving 8 bases of the junction unmatched. This CDR3 spans 15 amino acids. Germline CDR1 is GTSNPN and CDR2 is SVGIG (reference sequence). The CDR3 reads CAWTTRQGPGNTIYF. CDR3 coding DNA: TGTGCCTGGACCACAAGACAGGGCCCTGGAAACACCATATATTTT.